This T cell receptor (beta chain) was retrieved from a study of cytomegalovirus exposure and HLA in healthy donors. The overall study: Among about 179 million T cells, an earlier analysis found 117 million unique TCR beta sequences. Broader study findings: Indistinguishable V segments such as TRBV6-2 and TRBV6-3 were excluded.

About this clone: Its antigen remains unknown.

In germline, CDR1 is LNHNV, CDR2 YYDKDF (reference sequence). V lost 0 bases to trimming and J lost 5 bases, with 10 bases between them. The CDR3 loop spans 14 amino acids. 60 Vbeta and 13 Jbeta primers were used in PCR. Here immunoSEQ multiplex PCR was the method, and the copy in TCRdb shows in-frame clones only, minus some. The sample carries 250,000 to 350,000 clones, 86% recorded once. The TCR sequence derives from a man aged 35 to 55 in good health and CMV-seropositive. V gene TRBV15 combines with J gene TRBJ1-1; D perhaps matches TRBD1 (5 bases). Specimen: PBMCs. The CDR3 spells CATSRDFRGTEAFF. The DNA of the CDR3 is TGTGCCACCAGCAGAGATTTTAGGGGTACTGAAGCTTTCTTT.